One and the same sample provided the 28 T cell receptor beta chains below, sequenced in a study of read filtering for tumor transcriptome and immune sequencing. This library used roughly 400 ng RNA and molecular barcoded adaptors spanning alpha/delta and beta/gamma chains. TCRdb ran MiXCR on the reads and lists one entry per CDR3 protein. The data hold more than 100,000 distinct CDR3 sequences, with 10% to 15% observed a single time. The sequenced sample was a population of CD138-negative cells sorted from bone marrow. These receptors were collected from a donor at least 40 years old with multiple myeloma.

Concerning this clonotype itself: This sequence may be a read error, since a much larger clone differs from it by one base. This sequence joins TRBV7-8 and TRBJ1-1; a weak D match, TRBD1 (5 bases). Looked up from germline, CDR1 is SGHVS and CDR2 is FQNEAQ. The CDR3 totals 15 residues. Trimming took 8 bases from V and 1 from J, leaving 17 bases between them. The chain's CDR3 is CASGRTGRENTEAFF. CDR3 DNA sequence: TGTGCCAGCGGCCGGACGGGACGGGAGAACACTGAAGCTTTCTTT. The whole variable domain, filled in from reference TRBV7-8 and TRBJ1-1, reads GAGVSQSPRYKVAKRGQDVALRCDPISGHVSLFWYQQALGQGPEFLTYFQNEAQLDKSGLPSDRFFAERPEGSVSTLKIQRTQQEDSAVYLCASGRTGRENTEAFFGQGTRLTVV.

As regards this clonotype: A far larger clone is one nucleotide away, so this likely arose from a read error. The chain employs TRBV11-2 and TRBJ2-1; D may be TRBD2 (6 bases). CDR1 SGHAT and CDR2 FQNNGV come from the germline V gene. This CDR3 contains 14 residues. This chain's CDR3 is CASSPEGFNNERFF. CDR3 DNA sequence: TGTGCCAGCAGCCCGGAGGGGTTTAACAATGAGCGGTTCTTC.

There are many counts of this clonotype. This chain uses TRBV13 with TRBJ2-3, with D unclear. The germline V gene encodes CDR1 PRHDT and CDR2 FYEKMQ (reference sequence). The germline V and J ends were trimmed by 4 bases and 2 bases, with 7 bases remaining between them. The CDR3 runs 13 residues. CDR3: CASSSTVTDTQYF. CDR3 in DNA: TGTGCCAGCAGCTCGACGGTCACAGATACGCAGTATTTT.

This clonotype was observed a few times. The rearrangement links TRBV5-1 to TRBJ2-7, with 8 nucleotides matching TRBD1. Unmatched junction bases numbered 12, after V lost 4 bases and J lost 6 bases. This CDR3 has 15 amino acids. CDR1 is SGHRS, CDR2 YFSETQ, per germline. CDR3 sequence: CASSTGQDTTSEQYF. Written as DNA, the CDR3 is TGCGCCAGCAGCACGGGACAGGACACTACGAGCGAGCAGTACTTC. Using reference TRBV5-1 and TRBJ2-7 for the parts outside the CDR3, the full variable domain is KAGVTQTPRYLIKTRGQQVTLSCSPISGHRSVSWYQQTPGQGLQFLFEYFSETQRNKGNFPGRFSGRQFSNSRSEMNVSTLELGDSALYLCASSTGQDTTSEQYFGPGTRLTVT.

This clonotype occurred many times. At one boundary the junction diverges from the germline segment, which might be a read error. The chain recombines TRBV7-9 with TRBJ1-1, with unresolved D. The CDR3 runs 13 residues. Germline assignment: CDR1 SEHNR and CDR2 FQNEAQ (reference sequence). DNA for the CDR3: TGTGCCAGCAGTTTAGCGGGTTACACTGAAGCTTTCTTT. Protein product: CASSLAGYTEAFF.

This clonotype was detected many times. The rearrangement links TRBV4-1 to TRBJ2-7, with TRBD2 matching 10 bases. The CDR3 is 15 amino acids. Looked up from germline, CDR1 is MGHRA and CDR2 is YSYEKL. The V and J ends lost 3 bases and 0 bases, in that order; junction bases with no gene match: 2. The CDR3 region has the DNA TGCGCCAGCAGCCATGGACTAGCGGCCTCCTACGAGCAGTACTTC. Its translation: CASSHGLAASYEQYF.

At least ten counts were recorded for this clonotype. The gene calls are TRBV20-1 and TRBJ2-2; 8 bases are a match to TRBD2. CDR3 size: 15 residues. V lost 0 bases and J lost 4; bases outside the gene matches: 4. Germline V gives CDR1 DFQATT, CDR2 SNEGSKA (reference sequence). CDR3 region: CSARDQAGGTGELFF. The CDR3 DNA reads TGCAGTGCTAGAGATCAGGCGGGGGGCACCGGGGAGCTGTTTTTT.

This clonotype has a count of ten or more. The chain has TRBV20-1 and TRBJ1-5, with 9 bases lining up with TRBD1. Germline V CDR1 and CDR2: DFQATT, SNEGSKA (reference sequence). The junction had 10 bases not matched to a gene; V was cut back by 3 bases and J by 7 bases. This CDR3 comprises 15 residues. The chain's CDR3 is CSASSGQGGGQPQHF. The CDR3 region has the DNA TGCAGTGCTAGCTCGGGACAGGGAGGCGGGCAGCCCCAGCATTTT.

This clonotype was counted at least ten times. J is TRBJ1-4 and V is TRBV2; possible D gene TRBD1, 6 bases. The V and J ends lost 0 bases and 2 bases respectively, with 10 bases between them. Germline-derived CDR1 and CDR2 are SNHLY and FYNNEI. CDR3 size: 16 residues. The CDR3 loop is CASSEALGGTNEKLFF. Here the CDR3 DNA reads TGTGCCAGCAGTGAAGCGTTGGGGGGCACTAATGAAAAACTGTTTTTT. The whole variable domain, remainder taken from reference TRBV2 and TRBJ1-4, is EPEVTQTPSHQVTQMGQEVILRCVPISNHLYFYWYRQILGQKVEFLVSFYNNEISEKSEIFDDQFSVERPDGSNFTLKIRSTKLEDSAMYFCASSEALGGTNEKLFFGSGTQLSVL.

This clonotype has a handful of counts. The chain has TRBV5-1 and TRBJ2-1; the match to TRBD2 covers 7 bases. This CDR3 is 16 amino acids long. Germline V gene lookup returns CDR1 SGHRS and CDR2 YFSETQ. V was pared by 0 bases and J by 2 bases, with 5 bases of the junction left unmatched. CDR3 nucleotides: TGCGCCAGCAGCTTGGATGCGGGGGTGACCTACAATGAGCAGTTCTTC. Its protein is CASSLDAGVTYNEQFF.

In its sample, this clonotype was seen many times. The chain is built from TRBV7-3 and TRBJ2-1, with 13 positions matching TRBD2. This CDR3 comprises 17 residues. The V gene end was trimmed by 1 base and the J gene end by 3 bases; junction bases not matched to a gene: 3. CDR1 is SGHTA and CDR2 is FQGTGA in the germline V gene. The CDR3 sequence is CASSLRGTSGNYNEQFF. The DNA of the CDR3 is TGTGCCAGCAGCTTAAGGGGGACTAGCGGGAACTACAATGAGCAGTTCTTC.

A few counts support this clonotype. The chain has TRBV3-1 and TRBJ2-1; perhaps D is TRBD1 or TRBD2 (5 bases each). From germline, CDR1 is LGHDT and CDR2 YNNKEL (reference sequence). The ends were cut back, 3 bases at V and 12 bases at J, with 15 bases in the middle. This CDR3 is built from 13 residues. The CDR3 region has the DNA TGTGCCAGCAGCCAGGGGGACGGACGAGGGCAGTTCTTC. This sequence encodes CASSQGDGRGQFF.

This clonotype was seen many times. In nucleotides, the CDR3 is TGTGCCAGCAGTTTCGCGACTAGCGGGAGGATAAACAATGAGCAGTTCTTC. Translation gives CASSFATSGRINNEQFF. V is TRBV28 and J is TRBJ2-1, with 13 bases identical to TRBD2. Germline V gives CDR1 MDHEN, CDR2 SYDVKM. V lost 3 bases and J lost 5; bases outside the gene matches: 7. The CDR3 covers 17 residues. Using reference TRBV28 and TRBJ2-1 for the parts outside the CDR3, the full variable domain is DVKVTQSSRYLVKRTGEKVFLECVQDMDHENMFWYRQDPGLGLRLIYFSYDVKMKEKGDIPEGYSVSREKKERFSLILESASTNQTSMYLCASSFATSGRINNEQFFGPGTRLTVL.

Many counts were recorded for this clonotype. The J gene is TRBJ2-3, the V gene TRBV19; D is possibly TRBD2 (5 bases). V shed 7 bases and J shed 4 bases, with 6 bases lying between them. Germline CDR1 reads LNHDA; CDR2 reads SQIVND (reference sequence). This CDR3 spans 11 amino acids. The CDR3 loop reads CASTGADTQYF. The CDR3 coding sequence is TGTGCCAGTACCGGGGCAGATACGCAGTATTTT.

This clonotype was detected ten times or more. The chain recombines TRBV20-1 with TRBJ2-5; no firm D call. The length of the CDR3 is 11 residues. Germline CDR1 DFQATT, CDR2 SNEGSKA (reference sequence). V gave up 0 bases and J gave up 3 bases, with 2 bases separating them. The CDR3 here is CSAREEETQYF. CDR3 bases: TGCAGTGCTAGAGAGGAAGAGACCCAGTACTTC.

Concerning this clonotype: A much larger clone differs from this one at a single base, so this may be a read error. This likely comes from a read error, as the CDR3 has no conserved phenylalanine or tryptophan at its end. The V and J genes are TRBV27 and TRBJ1-4; a possible D gene is TRBD1 (5 bases). The CDR3 sequence is 14 residues long. V dropped 6 bases and J dropped 8 bases, with 16 bases sitting between them. Germline CDR1 MNHEY, CDR2 SMNVEV (reference sequence). The CDR3 nucleotides read TGTGCCAGCAGCTACCAAGGATGGGGCGAAAAACTGTTTCTT. It yields the protein CASSYQGWGEKLFL.

This clonotype has ten or more counts. The chain joins TRBV28 to TRBJ2-7, with D perhaps being TRBD1 or TRBD2 (5 bases each). Trimming shortened V by 5 bases and J by 7 bases, and 24 bases separated the two germline ends. The CDR3 totals 16 residues. The germline gives CDR1 MDHEN, CDR2 SYDVKM. CDR3 sequence (DNA): TGTGCCAGCAGTCCCCCGGGGCGTCTAGGGATGAGGGAGCAGTACTTC. It is translated as CASSPPGRLGMREQYF.

This clonotype has a count of ten or more. The V and J genes are TRBV11-2 and TRBJ2-1; 9 nucleotides line up with TRBD2. V shed 6 bases and J 8 bases; nucleotides not matched to a gene: 11. The CDR3 sequence is 15 residues long. Germline V gene data show CDR1 as SGHAT and CDR2 as FQNNGV. The CDR3 DNA is TGTGCCAGCAGTCCCAGAGTAGCGGGGGAGGATGAGCAGTTCTTC. It encodes CASSPRVAGEDEQFF.

The table lists this clonotype with many counts. This chain joins TRBV6-5 and TRBJ2-7; D perhaps matches TRBD1 (6 bases). The CDR3 extends over 15 amino acids. The V end lost 2 bases, the J end lost 3 bases, and 14 bases lay between the germline ends. The germline gives CDR1 MNHEY, CDR2 SVGAGI. The CDR3 bases are TGTGCCAGCAGTTACAGGGGGTCGGGACGCTACGAGCAGTACTTC. It translates to CASSYRGSGRYEQYF.

The CDR3 nucleotides read TGCGCCAGCAGCTTCGGAGGGCAAGCGGGAGGGCCAGATACGCAGTATTTT. Translating gives CASSFGGQAGGPDTQYF. V usage is TRBV5-1 and J usage is TRBJ2-3; 10 bases map to TRBD2. CDR1 and CDR2 (germline): SGHRS, YFSETQ. The CDR3 is 17 residues long. V trimming: 2 bases; J trimming: 4 bases; junction bases outside the gene matches: 10.

This clonotype was counted at least ten times. The chain couples TRBV5-1 to TRBJ2-5; TRBD2 might be the D (6 bases). V was pared by 4 bases and J by 2 bases, with 12 bases between. Per germline, CDR1 SGHRS and CDR2 YFSETQ. The CDR3 totals 14 residues. This CDR3 reads CASSRDGGQETQYF. The CDR3 bases are TGCGCCAGCAGCCGGGACGGGGGACAAGAGACCCAGTACTTC.

This clonotype was recorded many times. The chain joins TRBV5-1 to TRBJ1-1; 11 bases align to TRBD1. The germline V gene has CDR1 SGHRS and CDR2 YFSETQ. This CDR3 comprises 14 residues. V was clipped by 5 bases and J by 4 bases; unmatched bases: 4. The CDR3 region has the DNA TGCGCCAGCAGTACCGGGACAGGGGGCACTGAAGCTTTCTTT. Amino acids: CASSTGTGGTEAFF.

The chain combines TRBV6-5 with TRBJ2-2; TRBD2 agrees at 7 bases. Germline-derived CDR1 and CDR2 are MNHEY and SVGAGI. CDR3 length: 17 residues. V lost 0 bases, J lost 4 bases, and 8 bases stayed unmatched. The CDR3 bases are TGTGCCAGCAGTTACTCGACTACTACGGGGGGCACCGGGGAGCTGTTTTTT. Protein product: CASSYSTTTGGTGELFF.

In this sample, this clonotype turned up many times. This sequence joins TRBV3-1 and TRBJ1-1, with D perhaps matching TRBD1 (6 bases). CDR3 size: 14 residues. From germline, CDR1 is LGHDT and CDR2 YNNKEL (reference sequence). Trimming removed 2 bases at V and 0 bases at J, with 7 bases between. The CDR3: CASSQQGMNTEAFF. The CDR3 DNA sequence: TGTGCCAGCAGCCAACAGGGGATGAACACTGAAGCTTTCTTT.

V and J are TRBV5-1 and TRBJ2-3; 8 nucleotides line up with TRBD1. With 4 bases clipped from V and 6 bases from J, the junction kept 7 bases outside the gene matches. Per the germline V gene, CDR1 is SGHRS and CDR2 is YFSETQ. CDR3 length equals 14 residues. Written as DNA, the CDR3 is TGCGCCAGCAGCGGGACGACAGGGGAGGATACGCAGTATTTT. This codes for CASSGTTGEDTQYF.

Comments on this clonotype: This may be a read error: a much more frequent sequence differs by one nucleotide. The chain combines TRBV9 with TRBJ1-1; possibly TRBD1 for D (5 bases). The CDR3 is 14 amino acids. The germline V gene has CDR1 SGDLS and CDR2 YYNGEE. The CDR3 sequence is CASSVRDQNTKAFF. The CDR3 bases are TGTGCCAGCAGCGTCCGGGACCAGAACACTAAAGCTTTCTTT.

The sample holds one count of this clonotype. The chain joins TRBV7-9 to TRBJ2-5, with TRBD2 as a possible D gene (6 bases). This CDR3 is built from 15 residues. Trimming cost V 5 bases and J 6 bases, with 19 bases left between them. Germline V lookup: CDR1 SEHNR, CDR2 FQNEAQ (reference sequence). The CDR3 region is CASSLSSEEGKTQYF. The CDR3 DNA is TGTGCCAGCAGCCTTAGTAGCGAGGAGGGGAAGACCCAGTACTTC.

This clonotype showed up just a few times. The chain carries TRBV7-2 and TRBJ2-1, with D perhaps assigned TRBD1 or TRBD2 (6 bases each). The CDR3 consists of 16 residues. CDR1 is SGHTA, CDR2 FQGNSA, per germline. V lost 8 bases, J lost 1 base, and 18 bases lay in between. CDR3 region: CASCPSGAGSYNEQFF. CDR3 DNA sequence: TGTGCCAGCTGCCCCTCAGGGGCGGGGTCCTACAATGAGCAGTTCTTC.